This entry lists 8 T cell receptor beta chains sequenced from one sample in a study of OX40 agonist ivuxolimab in advanced cancers. Profiled with immunoSEQ multiplex PCR; TCRdb holds only in-frame clones, not every one. In the table there are around 65,000 clones, 90% to 95% of which are singletons. The specimen was CD4+ or CD8+ T cells sorted from blood, collected in a trial of the OX40 agonist ivuxolimab. Every receptor here comes from an adult with an advanced solid tumor such as melanoma, head and neck, liver or kidney cancer.

This sequence joins TRBV11-2 and TRBJ2-5; D possibly corresponds to TRBD2 (5 bases). CDR1 is SGHAT, CDR2 FQNNGV, per germline. The CDR3 spans 16 residues. Trimming took 1 base from V and 2 from J, leaving 14 bases between them. The CDR3 here is CASSLGETGTQETQYF. CDR3 nucleotides: TGTGCCAGCAGCTTAGGGGAGACCGGTACTCAAGAGACCCAGTACTTC.

This CDR3 reads CASSLWALHSYEQYF. CDR3 bases: TGTGCCAGCAGCCTCTGGGCACTTCACTCCTACGAGCAGTACTTC. The rearrangement uses TRBV7-2 and TRBJ2-7; D gene unclear. V lost 5 bases and J lost 0, with 14 bases in between. Per the germline V gene, CDR1 is SGHTA and CDR2 is FQGNSA. This CDR3 region has 15 residues.

The V call is TRBV29-1, the J call TRBJ2-5; 7 positions agree with TRBD2. The CDR3 spans 14 residues. Germline V gene data show CDR1 as SQVTM and CDR2 as ANQGSEA. The ends lost 1 base at V and 5 bases at J; junction bases unmatched: 7. This chain's CDR3 is CSVEGGGSAETQYF. CDR3 nucleotides: TGCAGCGTTGAAGGGGGGGGTTCCGCCGAGACCCAGTACTTC.

The V call is TRBV6-1, the J call TRBJ1-1; D ambiguous. Germline CDR1 is MNHNS and CDR2 is SASEGT. The V end lost 6 bases, the J end lost 6 bases, and 11 bases lay between the germline ends. This CDR3 region has 12 residues. The CDR3 sequence is CASSHRQAEAFF. Here the CDR3 DNA reads TGTGCCAGCAGCCACAGACAAGCTGAAGCTTTCTTT.

The CDR3 sequence is CASRDPNTGELFF. CDR3 nucleotide sequence: TGCGCCAGCAGGGACCCCAACACCGGGGAGCTGTTTTTT. The genes are TRBV4-1 and TRBJ2-2; D unresolved. Trimming took off 6 bases at V and 2 bases at J, with 7 bases between the two ends. The CDR3 covers 13 residues. CDR1 is MGHRA, CDR2 YSYEKL, per germline.

CDR3 sequence reads: CASSLERTGGLNTEAFF. For the CDR3, the DNA is TGTGCCAGCAGCTTGGAAAGGACAGGGGGCCTGAACACTGAAGCTTTCTTT. J is TRBJ1-1 and V is TRBV11-2; TRBD1 agrees at 11 bases. The CDR3 sequence is 17 residues long. Per germline, CDR1 SGHAT and CDR2 FQNNGV. Germline trimming cut 3 bases from V and 0 bases from J; bases unmatched to any gene: 6. Combining the CDR3 with reference TRBV11-2 and TRBJ1-1 gives the whole variable domain EAGVAQSPRYKIIEKRQSVAFWCNPISGHATLYWYQQILGQGPKLLIQFQNNGVVDDSQLPKDRFSAERLKGVDSTLKIQPAKLEDSAVYLCASSLERTGGLNTEAFFGQGTRLTVV.

The V and J genes are TRBV27 and TRBJ2-1; D remains ambiguous. The CDR3 spans 15 residues. V was pared by 2 bases and J by 4 bases, with 12 bases between. Germline V gene data show CDR1 as MNHEY and CDR2 as SMNVEV (reference sequence). CDR3 sequence reads: CASSLDFSTYNEQFF. CDR3 coding DNA: TGTGCCAGCAGTTTAGACTTTAGTACGTACAATGAGCAGTTCTTC.

The chain combines TRBV11-2 with TRBJ2-2; D is undetermined. V was pared by 2 bases and J by 8 bases, with 6 bases between. This CDR3 region has 12 residues. Germline V gives CDR1 SGHAT, CDR2 FQNNGV. The CDR3 loop is CASSLSLGELFF. The CDR3, as DNA: TGTGCCAGCAGCTTAAGCTTAGGGGAGCTGTTTTTT.